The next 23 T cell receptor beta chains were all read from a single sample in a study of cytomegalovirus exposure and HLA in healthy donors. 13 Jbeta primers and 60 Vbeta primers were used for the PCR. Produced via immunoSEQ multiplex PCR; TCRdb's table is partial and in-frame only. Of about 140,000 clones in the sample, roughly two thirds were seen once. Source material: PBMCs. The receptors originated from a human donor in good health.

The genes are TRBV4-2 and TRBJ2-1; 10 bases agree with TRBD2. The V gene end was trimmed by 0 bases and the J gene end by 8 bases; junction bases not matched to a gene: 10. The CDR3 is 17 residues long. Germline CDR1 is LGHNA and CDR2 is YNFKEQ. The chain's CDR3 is CASSQDGLAGDVDEQFF. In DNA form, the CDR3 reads TGTGCCAGCAGCCAAGATGGGCTAGCGGGAGATGTCGATGAGCAGTTCTTC.

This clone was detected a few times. The CDR3 is CAWSVRLGGAGGVSYEQYF. CDR3 DNA: TGTGCCTGGAGTGTACGATTGGGGGGCGCGGGAGGTGTCTCCTACGAGCAGTACTTC. The chain recombines TRBV30 with TRBJ2-7; 8 bases are shared with TRBD2. The germline CDR1 and CDR2 sequences are GTSNPN and SVGIG (reference sequence). CDR3 length equals 19 residues. With 0 bases clipped from V and 0 bases from J, the junction kept 16 bases outside the gene matches.

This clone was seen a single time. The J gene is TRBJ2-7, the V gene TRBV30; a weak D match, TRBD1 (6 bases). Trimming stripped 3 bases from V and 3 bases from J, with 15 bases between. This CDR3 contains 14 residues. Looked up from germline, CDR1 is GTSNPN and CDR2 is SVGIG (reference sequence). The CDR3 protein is CAWRPRDNRYEQYF. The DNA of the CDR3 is TGTGCCTGGAGACCCCGGGACAACCGCTACGAGCAGTACTTC.

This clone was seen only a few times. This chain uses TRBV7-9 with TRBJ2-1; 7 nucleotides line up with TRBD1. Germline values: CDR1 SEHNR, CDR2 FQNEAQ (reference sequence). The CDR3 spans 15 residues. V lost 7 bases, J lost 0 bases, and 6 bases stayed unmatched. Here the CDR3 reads CASTQGQLSYNEQFF. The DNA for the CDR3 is TGTGCCAGCACCCAGGGACAGCTCTCCTACAATGAGCAGTTCTTC.

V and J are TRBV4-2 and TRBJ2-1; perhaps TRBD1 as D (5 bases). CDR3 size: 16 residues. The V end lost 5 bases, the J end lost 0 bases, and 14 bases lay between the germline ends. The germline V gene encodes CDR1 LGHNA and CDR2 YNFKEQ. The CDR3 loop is CASSYTGHRSYNEQFF. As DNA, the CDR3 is TGTGCCAGCAGCTATACAGGACACCGCTCCTACAATGAGCAGTTCTTC.

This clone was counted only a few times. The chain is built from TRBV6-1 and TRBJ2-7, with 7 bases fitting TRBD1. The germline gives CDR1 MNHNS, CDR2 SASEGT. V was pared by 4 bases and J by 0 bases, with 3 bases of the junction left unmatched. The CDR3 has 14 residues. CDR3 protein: CASSVGQSSYEQYF. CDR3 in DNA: TGTGCCAGCAGTGTGGGACAGAGCTCCTACGAGCAGTACTTC.

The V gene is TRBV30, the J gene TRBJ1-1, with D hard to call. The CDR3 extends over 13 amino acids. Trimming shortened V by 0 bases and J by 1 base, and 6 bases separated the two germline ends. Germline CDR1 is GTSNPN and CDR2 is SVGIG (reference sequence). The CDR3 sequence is CAWSVAGNTEAFF. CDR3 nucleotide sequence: TGTGCCTGGAGTGTGGCAGGGAACACTGAAGCTTTCTTT.

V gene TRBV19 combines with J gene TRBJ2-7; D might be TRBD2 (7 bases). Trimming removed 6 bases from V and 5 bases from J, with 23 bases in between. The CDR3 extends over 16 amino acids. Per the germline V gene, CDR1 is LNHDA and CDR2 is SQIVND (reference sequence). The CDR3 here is CASRATRGGPIDEQYF. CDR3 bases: TGTGCCAGTAGGGCGACGAGGGGGGGGCCTATCGACGAGCAGTACTTC.

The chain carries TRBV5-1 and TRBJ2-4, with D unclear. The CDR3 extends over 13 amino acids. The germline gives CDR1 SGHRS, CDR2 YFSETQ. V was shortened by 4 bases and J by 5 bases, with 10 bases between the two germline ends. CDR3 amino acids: CASSPGAENIQYF. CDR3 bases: TGCGCCAGCAGCCCTGGCGCGGAAAACATTCAGTACTTC.

CDR3 in amino acids: CASSQGDRDSYEQYF. The CDR3 region has the DNA TGTGCCAGCAGTCAGGGGGACAGGGACTCCTACGAGCAGTACTTC. The chain combines TRBV28 with TRBJ2-7; 9 positions agree with TRBD1. CDR1 is MDHEN and CDR2 is SYDVKM in the germline V gene. There are 15 residues in the CDR3. V lost 5 bases and J lost 0; bases outside the gene matches: 5.

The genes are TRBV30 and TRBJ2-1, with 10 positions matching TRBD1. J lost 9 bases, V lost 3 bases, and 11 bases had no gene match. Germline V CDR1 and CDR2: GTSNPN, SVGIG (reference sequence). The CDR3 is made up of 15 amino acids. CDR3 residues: CAWRPGQGLRGEQFF. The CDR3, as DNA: TGTGCCTGGAGGCCGGGACAGGGGCTGCGTGGTGAGCAGTTCTTC.

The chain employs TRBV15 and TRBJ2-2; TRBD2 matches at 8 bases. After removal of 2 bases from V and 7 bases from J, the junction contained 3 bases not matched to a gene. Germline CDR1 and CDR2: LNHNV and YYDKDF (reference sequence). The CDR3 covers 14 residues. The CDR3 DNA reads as TGTGCCACCAGCAGACAGCGGGAGTACGGGGAGCTGTTTTTT. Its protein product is CATSRQREYGELFF.

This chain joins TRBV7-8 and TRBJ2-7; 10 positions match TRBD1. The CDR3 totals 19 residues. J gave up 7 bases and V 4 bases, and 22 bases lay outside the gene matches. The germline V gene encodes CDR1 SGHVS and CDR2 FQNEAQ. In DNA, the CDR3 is TGTGCCAGCAGCTCTCAGCCGCAAATCCGGGACAGGGGAGTTGGAGAGCAGTACTTC. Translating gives CASSSQPQIRDRGVGEQYF.

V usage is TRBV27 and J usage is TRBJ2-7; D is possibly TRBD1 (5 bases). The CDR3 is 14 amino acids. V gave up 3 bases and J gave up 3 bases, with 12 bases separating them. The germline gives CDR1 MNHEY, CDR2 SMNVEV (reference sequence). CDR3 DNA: TGTGCCAGCAGTTTCCGACAGTCCCACTACGAGCAGTACTTC. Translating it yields CASSFRQSHYEQYF.

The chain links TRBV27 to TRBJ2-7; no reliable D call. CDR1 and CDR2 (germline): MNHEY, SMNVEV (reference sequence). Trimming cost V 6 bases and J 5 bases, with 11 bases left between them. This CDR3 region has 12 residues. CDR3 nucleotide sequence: TGTGCCAGCAGCCACGGGTCTGACGAGCAGTACTTC. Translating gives CASSHGSDEQYF.

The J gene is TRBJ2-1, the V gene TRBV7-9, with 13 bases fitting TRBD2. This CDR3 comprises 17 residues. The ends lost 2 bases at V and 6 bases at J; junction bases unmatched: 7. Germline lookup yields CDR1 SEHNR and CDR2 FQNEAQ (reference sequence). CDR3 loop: CASSLKIGLAGVNEQFF. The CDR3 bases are TGTGCCAGCAGCTTAAAAATCGGACTAGCGGGAGTCAATGAGCAGTTCTTC.

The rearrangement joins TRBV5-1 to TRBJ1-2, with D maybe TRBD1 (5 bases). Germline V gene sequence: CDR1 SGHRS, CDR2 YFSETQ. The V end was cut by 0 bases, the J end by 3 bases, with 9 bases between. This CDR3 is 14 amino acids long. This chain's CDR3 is CASSLAVGDYGYTF. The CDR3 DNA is TGCGCCAGCAGCTTGGCCGTAGGGGACTATGGCTACACCTTC.

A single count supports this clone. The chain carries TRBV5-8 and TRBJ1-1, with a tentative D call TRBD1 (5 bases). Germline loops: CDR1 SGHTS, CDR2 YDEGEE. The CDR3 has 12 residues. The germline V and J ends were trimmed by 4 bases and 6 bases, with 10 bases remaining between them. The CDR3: CASSARGAEAFF. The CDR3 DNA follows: TGTGCCAGCAGCGCAAGGGGCGCTGAAGCTTTCTTT.

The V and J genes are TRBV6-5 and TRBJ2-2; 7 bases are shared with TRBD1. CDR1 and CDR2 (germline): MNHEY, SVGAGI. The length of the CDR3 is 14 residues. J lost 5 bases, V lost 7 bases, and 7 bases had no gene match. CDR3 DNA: TGTGCCAGCACGACAGGGAAAAGGACCGGGGAGCTGTTTTTT. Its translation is CASTTGKRTGELFF.

CDR3 sequence reads: CASSPLDYEQYF. DNA for the CDR3: TGTGCCAGCAGCCCCCTAGACTACGAGCAGTACTTC. The chain links TRBV11-2 to TRBJ2-7; D call uncertain. V was shortened by 5 bases and J by 3 bases, with 8 bases between the two germline ends. The CDR3 contains 12 residues. The germline V gene has CDR1 SGHAT and CDR2 FQNNGV.

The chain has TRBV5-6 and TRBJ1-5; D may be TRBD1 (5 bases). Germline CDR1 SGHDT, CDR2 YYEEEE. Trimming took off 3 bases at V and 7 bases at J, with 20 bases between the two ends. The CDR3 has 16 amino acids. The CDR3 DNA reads TGTGCCAGCAGCTCGAGCAGGGTAAATGTTTGGCAGCCCCAGCATTTT. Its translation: CASSSSRVNVWQPQHF.

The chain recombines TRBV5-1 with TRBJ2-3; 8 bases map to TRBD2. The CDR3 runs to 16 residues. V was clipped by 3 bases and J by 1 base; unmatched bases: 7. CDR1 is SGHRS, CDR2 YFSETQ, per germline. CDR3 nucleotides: TGCGCCAGCAGCTCTTCGACAGCGGGGGGCACAGATACGCAGTATTTT. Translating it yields CASSSSTAGGTDTQYF.

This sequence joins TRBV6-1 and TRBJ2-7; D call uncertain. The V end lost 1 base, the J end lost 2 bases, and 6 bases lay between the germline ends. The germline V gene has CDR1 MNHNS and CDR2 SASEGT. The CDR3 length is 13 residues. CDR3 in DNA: TGTGCCAGCAGTGAAGGGCCGACCTACGAGCAGTACTTC. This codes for CASSEGPTYEQYF.